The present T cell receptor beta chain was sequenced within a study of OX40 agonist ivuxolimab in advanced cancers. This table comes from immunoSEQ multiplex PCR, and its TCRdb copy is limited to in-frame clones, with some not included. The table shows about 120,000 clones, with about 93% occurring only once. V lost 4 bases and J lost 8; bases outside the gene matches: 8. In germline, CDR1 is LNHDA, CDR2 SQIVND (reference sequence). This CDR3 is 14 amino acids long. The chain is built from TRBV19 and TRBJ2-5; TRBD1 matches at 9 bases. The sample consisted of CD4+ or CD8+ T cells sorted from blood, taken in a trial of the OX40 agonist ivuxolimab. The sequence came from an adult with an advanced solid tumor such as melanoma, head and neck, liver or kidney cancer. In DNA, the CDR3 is TGTGCCAGTAGTACAGGAGGACAGGGGATAACCCAGTACTTC. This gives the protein CASSTGGQGITQYF.